This T cell receptor beta chain was obtained from a study of T-cell reconstitution after alpha-beta-depleted transplantation in children. Details on this clonotype: The antigen remains unidentified.

Unique molecular identifiers were used to barcode this TCRbeta library. TCRdb reanalysed the PCR reads using MiXCR and keeps one entry per CDR3 protein. The table shows some 600,000 distinct CDR3 sequences, with over 10% occurring only once. Findings and limits, study-wide: Recipient T cells and thymic progenitors that survived were the source of the high TCRbeta diversity seen at day 60 in some patients. Reported findings indicate that, about two months after transplant, alpha-beta T cells came from several hundred expanded clones, which were derived from non-depleted graft cells. One year post-transplant, T-cell counts and diversity were largely derived from T cells produced anew.

Germline V gene data show CDR1 as DFQATT and CDR2 as SNEGSKA (reference sequence). V lost 0 bases and J lost 0; bases outside the gene matches: 14. This CDR3 is built from 18 residues. The clonotype comes from a male patient between 10 and 17 years old who had a stem cell transplant for acute myeloid leukemia, so the T cells may come from the graft donor. The chain combines TRBV20-1 with TRBJ2-7, with TRBD2 identical over 7 bases. Sequencing was performed on PBMCs, mostly from graft donor cells, taken 360 days after TCRalphabeta/CD19-depleted stem cell transplant. The CDR3 DNA reads as TGCAGTGCTAGAGATCGCACTAGCGTACTAGTCCTCTCCTACGAGCAGTACTTC. Protein sequence: CSARDRTSVLVLSYEQYF.